Here is one T cell receptor (beta chain) with its context. The data belong to a study of blood T cell repertoires in COVID-19. Study-level information: The United States, Italy and Spain supplied acute and convalescent COVID-19 samples. T cells, B-cell-depleted T cells, or PBMCs provided the cDNA or gDNA that served as material.

Assay: immunoSEQ multiplex PCR; the TCRdb copy retains only in-frame clones and omits some. Of around 160,000 clones in the sample, 84% were seen once. The CDR3 is 20 residues long. Germline V gene data show CDR1 as MNHEY and CDR2 as SVGEGT. V dropped 0 bases and J dropped 1; count of bases not matched to a gene: 11. This clonotype originated in a woman in her 50s who had been exposed to COVID-19. Sequencing used PBMCs or T cells enriched from blood (not recorded which). The V call is TRBV6-2 or TRBV6-3, the J call TRBJ2-3; TRBD2 matches 12 bases. CDR3 region: CASSYSTTSGGLVGTDTQYF. CDR3 nucleotides: TGTGCCAGCAGTTACTCGACCACTAGCGGGGGGCTCGTGGGCACAGATACGCAGTATTTT.